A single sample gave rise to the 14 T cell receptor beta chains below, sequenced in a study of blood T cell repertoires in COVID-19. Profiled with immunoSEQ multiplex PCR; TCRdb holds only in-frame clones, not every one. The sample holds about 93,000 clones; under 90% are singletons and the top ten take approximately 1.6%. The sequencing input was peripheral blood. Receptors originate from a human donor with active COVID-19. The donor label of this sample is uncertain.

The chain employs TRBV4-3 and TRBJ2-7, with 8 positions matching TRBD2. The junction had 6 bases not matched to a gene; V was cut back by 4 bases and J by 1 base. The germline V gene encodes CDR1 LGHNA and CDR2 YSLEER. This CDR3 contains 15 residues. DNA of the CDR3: TGCGCCAGCAGCCGAGCAGCGGGGGTGTCCTACGAGCAGTACTTC. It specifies CASSRAAGVSYEQYF.

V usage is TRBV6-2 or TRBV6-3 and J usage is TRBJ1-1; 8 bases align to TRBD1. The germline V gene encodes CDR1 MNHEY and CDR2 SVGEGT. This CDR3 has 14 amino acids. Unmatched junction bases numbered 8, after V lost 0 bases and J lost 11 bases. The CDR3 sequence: CASSYSGRGRMAFF. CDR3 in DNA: TGTGCCAGCAGTTACTCGGGCAGGGGGCGAATGGCTTTCTTT.

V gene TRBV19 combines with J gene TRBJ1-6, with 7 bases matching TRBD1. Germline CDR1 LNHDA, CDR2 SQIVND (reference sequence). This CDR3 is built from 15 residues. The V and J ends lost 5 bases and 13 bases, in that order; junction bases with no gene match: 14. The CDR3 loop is CASSGPGQTMRPLHF. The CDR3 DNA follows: TGTGCCAGTAGTGGCCCGGGACAGACCATGAGGCCCCTCCACTTT. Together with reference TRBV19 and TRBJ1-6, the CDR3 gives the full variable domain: DGGITQSPKYLFRKEGQNVTLSCEQNLNHDAMYWYRQDPGQGLRLIYYSQIVNDFQKGDIAEGYSVSREKKESFPLTVTSAQKNPTAFYLCASSGPGQTMRPLHFGNGTRLTVT.

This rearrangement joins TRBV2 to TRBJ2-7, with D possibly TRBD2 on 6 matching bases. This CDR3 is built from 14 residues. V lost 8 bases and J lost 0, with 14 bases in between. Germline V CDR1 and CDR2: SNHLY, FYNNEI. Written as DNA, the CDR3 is TGTGCCAGCGTGACCGGGACTGTCTCCTACGAGCAGTACTTC. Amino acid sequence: CASVTGTVSYEQYF. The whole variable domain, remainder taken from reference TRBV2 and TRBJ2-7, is EPEVTQTPSHQVTQMGQEVILRCVPISNHLYFYWYRQILGQKVEFLVSFYNNEISEKSEIFDDQFSVERPDGSNFTLKIRSTKLEDSAMYFCASVTGTVSYEQYFGPGTRLTVT.

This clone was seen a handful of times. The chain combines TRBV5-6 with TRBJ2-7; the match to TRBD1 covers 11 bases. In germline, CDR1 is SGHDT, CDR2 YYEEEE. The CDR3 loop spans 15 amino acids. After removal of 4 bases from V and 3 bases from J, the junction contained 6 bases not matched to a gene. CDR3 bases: TGTGCCAGCAGCCCGTCCGGGACAGGGGGCTACGAGCAGTACTTC. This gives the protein CASSPSGTGGYEQYF.

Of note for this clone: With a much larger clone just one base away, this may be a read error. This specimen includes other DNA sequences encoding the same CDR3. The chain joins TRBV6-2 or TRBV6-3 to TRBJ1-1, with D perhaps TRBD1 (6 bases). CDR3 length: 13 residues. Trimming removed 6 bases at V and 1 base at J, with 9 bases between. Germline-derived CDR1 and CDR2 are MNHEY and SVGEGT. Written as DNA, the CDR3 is TGTGCCAGCAGCCCCAGGGGGAACACTGAAGCTTTCTTT. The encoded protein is CASSPRGNTEAFF.

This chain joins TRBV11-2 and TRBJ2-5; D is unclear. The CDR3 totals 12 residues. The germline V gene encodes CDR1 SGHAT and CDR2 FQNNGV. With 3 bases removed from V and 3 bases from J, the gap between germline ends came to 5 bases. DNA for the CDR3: TGTGCCAGCAGCTTCGTAGAAGAGACCCAGTACTTC. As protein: CASSFVEETQYF.

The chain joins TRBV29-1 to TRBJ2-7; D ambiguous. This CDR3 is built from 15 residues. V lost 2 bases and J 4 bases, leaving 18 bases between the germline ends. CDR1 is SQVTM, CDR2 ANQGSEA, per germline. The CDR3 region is CSVEQAYGQKYEQYF. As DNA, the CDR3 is TGCAGCGTTGAACAGGCGTACGGTCAAAAGTACGAGCAGTACTTC.

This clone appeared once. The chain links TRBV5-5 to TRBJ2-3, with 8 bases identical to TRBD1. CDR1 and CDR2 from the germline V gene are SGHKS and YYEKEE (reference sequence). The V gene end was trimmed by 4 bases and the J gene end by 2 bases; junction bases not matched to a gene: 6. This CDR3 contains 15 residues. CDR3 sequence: CASSTRDRFTDTQYF. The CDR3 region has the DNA TGTGCCAGCAGCACTAGGGACAGGTTCACAGATACGCAGTATTTT.

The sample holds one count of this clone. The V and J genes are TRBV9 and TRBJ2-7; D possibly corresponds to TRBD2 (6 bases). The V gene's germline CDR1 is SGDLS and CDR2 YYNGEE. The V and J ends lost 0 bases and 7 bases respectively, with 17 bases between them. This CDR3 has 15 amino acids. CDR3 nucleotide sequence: TGTGCCAGCAGCGTAGAGGGTGCGGGATTGAGGGAGCAGTACTTC. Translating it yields CASSVEGAGLREQYF.

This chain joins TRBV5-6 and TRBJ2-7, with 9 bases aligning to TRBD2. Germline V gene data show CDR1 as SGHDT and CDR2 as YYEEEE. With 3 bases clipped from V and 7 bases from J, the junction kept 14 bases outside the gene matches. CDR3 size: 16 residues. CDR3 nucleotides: TGTGCCAGCAGCTCTTGGATTGGCGGGGGGGCCAGAGAGCAGTACTTC. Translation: CASSSWIGGGAREQYF.

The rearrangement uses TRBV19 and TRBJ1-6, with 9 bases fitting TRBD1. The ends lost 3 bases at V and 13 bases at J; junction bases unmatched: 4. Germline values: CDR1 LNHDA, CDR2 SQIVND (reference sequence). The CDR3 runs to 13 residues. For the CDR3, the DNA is TGTGCCAGTAGTATGACAGGGGGGTCCCCCCTCCACTTT. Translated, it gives CASSMTGGSPLHF.

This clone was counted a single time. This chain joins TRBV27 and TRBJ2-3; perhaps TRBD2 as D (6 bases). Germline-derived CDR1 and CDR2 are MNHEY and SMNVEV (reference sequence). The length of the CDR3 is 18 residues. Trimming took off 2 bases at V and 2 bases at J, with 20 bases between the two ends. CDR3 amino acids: CASSLRGLGGTYTDTQYF. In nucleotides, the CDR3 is TGTGCCAGCAGTTTAAGGGGTTTGGGGGGTACCTACACAGATACGCAGTATTTT.

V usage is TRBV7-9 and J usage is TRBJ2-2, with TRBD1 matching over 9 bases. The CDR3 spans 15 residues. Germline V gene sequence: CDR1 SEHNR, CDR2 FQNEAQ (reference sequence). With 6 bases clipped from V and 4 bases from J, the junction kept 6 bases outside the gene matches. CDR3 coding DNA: TGTGCCAGCAGGGACGGGACAGGGAGCACCGGGGAGCTGTTTTTT. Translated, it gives CASRDGTGSTGELFF.